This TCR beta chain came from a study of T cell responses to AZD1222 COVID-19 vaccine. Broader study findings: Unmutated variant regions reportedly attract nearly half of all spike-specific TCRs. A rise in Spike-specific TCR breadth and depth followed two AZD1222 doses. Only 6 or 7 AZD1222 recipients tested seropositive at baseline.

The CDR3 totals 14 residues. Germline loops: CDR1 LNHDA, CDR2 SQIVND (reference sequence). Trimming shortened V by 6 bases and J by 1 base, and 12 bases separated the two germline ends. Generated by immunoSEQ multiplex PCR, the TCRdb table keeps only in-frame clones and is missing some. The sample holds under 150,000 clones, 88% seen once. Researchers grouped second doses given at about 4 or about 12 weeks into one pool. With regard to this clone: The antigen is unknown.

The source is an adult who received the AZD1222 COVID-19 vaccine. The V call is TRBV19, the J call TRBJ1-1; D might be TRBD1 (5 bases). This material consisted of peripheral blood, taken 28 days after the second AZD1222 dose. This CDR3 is CASRETATNTEAFF. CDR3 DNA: TGTGCCAGTAGGGAGACAGCAACGAACACTGAAGCTTTCTTT.